This TCR beta chain emerged from a study of lymphopenia after photon versus proton radiotherapy. Sequencing used immunoSEQ multiplex PCR; TCRdb keeps in-frame clones, though not all of them. The repertoire holds some 70,000 clones, approximately 87% seen once, with less than 14% in the top ten. The germline V gene encodes CDR1 LNHDA and CDR2 SQIVND (reference sequence). The V gene end was trimmed by 0 bases and the J gene end by 1 base; junction bases not matched to a gene: 11. The CDR3 runs to 19 residues. This receptor was taken from a man older than 75 with esophageal cancer. Sample: peripheral blood, taken from a patient treated with proton-based radiotherapy. The chain uses TRBV19 and TRBJ1-1; TRBD1 aligns across 10 bases. The CDR3 region has the DNA TGTGCCAGTAGTATAGATGGTCCTCGACAGGGGGCAACGAACACTGAAGCTTTCTTT. Translation gives CASSIDGPRQGATNTEAFF.